Reported below is one TCR beta chain. One junction end disagrees with the germline gene, perhaps due to a read error. This sample was included in a study of blood T cell repertoires in COVID-19. Produced via immunoSEQ multiplex PCR; TCRdb's table is partial and in-frame only. Among approximately 54,000 clones listed, 70% to 90% were seen once. Germline CDR1 is MGHRA and CDR2 is YSYEKL. There are 15 residues in the CDR3. The sample consisted of peripheral blood. The chain joins TRBV4-1 to TRBJ2-7; the match to TRBD2 covers 8 bases. This TCR came from a man older than 75 with active COVID-19. CDR3 sequence: CASSQEREFPHEQYF. The CDR3 DNA follows: TGCGCCAGCAGTCAAGAGCGGGAGTTCCCACACGAGCAGTACTTC.